The 26 T cell receptor beta chains presented below share a single source sample, sequenced in a study of cytomegalovirus exposure and HLA in healthy donors. TCRdb's table, derived via immunoSEQ multiplex PCR, lists solely in-frame clones and lacks some. The table has 150,000 to 200,000 clones, around 85% seen once. Input material: PBMCs. The receptors shown here come from a man between 18 and 29 years old in good health and CMV-seropositive.

The chain couples TRBV7-9 to TRBJ2-6, with a weak D call TRBD2 (6 bases). Germline values: CDR1 SEHNR, CDR2 FQNEAQ (reference sequence). The CDR3 has 18 amino acids. Trimming cost V 3 bases and J 14 bases, with 29 bases left between them. Here the CDR3 DNA reads TGTGCCAGCAGCTTGGTGGGGTCTGGCGGAGGGCCTCACCGGTTCCTGACTTTC. Its protein is CASSLVGSGGGPHRFLTF.

The chain combines TRBV5-1 with TRBJ2-7; TRBD2 agrees at 8 bases. From germline, CDR1 is SGHRS and CDR2 YFSETQ. The CDR3 extends over 15 amino acids. Losses at the gene ends were 0 bases for V and 0 bases for J; bases not matched to a gene: 2. CDR3 sequence: CASSLVSGTSYEQYF. The CDR3 DNA follows: TGCGCCAGCAGCTTGGTTAGCGGGACCTCCTACGAGCAGTACTTC.

This sequence joins TRBV7-9 and TRBJ1-2, with a tentative D call TRBD1 (6 bases). Per germline, CDR1 SEHNR and CDR2 FQNEAQ (reference sequence). Trimming removed 10 bases from V and 3 bases from J, with 18 bases in between. This CDR3 region has 14 residues. The CDR3 here is CAIIPGAWDYGYTF. CDR3 nucleotides: TGTGCCATCATCCCAGGGGCCTGGGACTATGGCTACACCTTC.

This sequence joins TRBV5-4 and TRBJ1-2; 7 bases are a match to TRBD1. Germline V gene data show CDR1 as SGHNT and CDR2 as YYREEE (reference sequence). This CDR3 contains 15 residues. V was pared by 4 bases and J by 4 bases, with 10 bases of the junction left unmatched. This chain's CDR3 is CASSQANRGSYGYTF. The CDR3 nucleotides read TGTGCCAGCAGCCAAGCGAACAGGGGTTCCTATGGCTACACCTTC. The full variable domain, its missing parts supplied by reference TRBV5-4 and TRBJ1-2, is ETGVTQSPTHLIKTRGQQVTLRCSSQSGHNTVSWYQQALGQGPQFIFQYYREEENGRGNFPPRFSGLQFPNYSSELNVNALELDDSALYLCASSQANRGSYGYTFGSGTRLTVV.

This clone has just a few counts. The V call is TRBV28, the J call TRBJ2-1; the match to TRBD2 covers 8 bases. The CDR3 has 18 residues. The V gene end was trimmed by 6 bases and the J gene end by 0 bases; junction bases not matched to a gene: 13. Looked up from germline, CDR1 is MDHEN and CDR2 is SYDVKM. Here the CDR3 DNA reads TGTGCCAGCAGCCCTACCCCGCTAGCGGGTAGCTCCTACAATGAGCAGTTCTTC. Translated, it gives CASSPTPLAGSSYNEQFF.

The rearrangement uses TRBV4-1 and TRBJ2-5, with 8 nucleotides matching TRBD2. The germline CDR1 and CDR2 sequences are MGHRA and YSYEKL. The CDR3 consists of 15 residues. Trimming removed 4 bases from V and 5 bases from J; junction bases left unmatched: 9. CDR3 in DNA: TGCGCCAGCAGCCCATATACGGGAGGGTCGGAGACCCAGTACTTC. As protein: CASSPYTGGSETQYF.

The CDR3 is CASSLFVVATYSYNEQFF. The DNA of the CDR3 is TGTGCCAGCAGCTTGTTCGTTGTCGCAACCTACTCCTACAATGAGCAGTTCTTC. The rearrangement links TRBV5-6 to TRBJ2-1; D remains ambiguous. V lost 1 base, J lost 0 bases, and 17 bases lay in between. The CDR3 covers 18 residues. Germline V gene data show CDR1 as SGHDT and CDR2 as YYEEEE.

The chain carries TRBV30 and TRBJ1-2, with TRBD1 matching over 11 bases. Germline loops: CDR1 GTSNPN, CDR2 SVGIG (reference sequence). The CDR3 sequence is 12 residues long. The V segment lost 4 bases and the J segment 6 bases; nucleotides outside the gene matches: 1. CDR3 residues: CAWTGQGDGYTF. CDR3 bases: TGTGCCTGGACGGGACAGGGGGATGGCTACACCTTC.

The genes are TRBV7-2 and TRBJ2-3; TRBD1 is a possible D gene (5 bases). This CDR3 comprises 15 residues. Trimming pared 2 bases from V and 0 bases from J, leaving 9 bases between. Germline values: CDR1 SGHTA, CDR2 FQGNSA. CDR3 bases: TGTGCCAGCAGCTTATTTGCAGGGAGCACAGATACGCAGTATTTT. Its protein is CASSLFAGSTDTQYF. Combining the CDR3 with reference TRBV7-2 and TRBJ2-3 gives the whole variable domain GAGVSQSPSNKVTEKGKDVELRCDPISGHTALYWYRQSLGQGLEFLIYFQGNSAPDKSGLPSDRFSAERTGGSVSTLTIQRTQQEDSAVYLCASSLFAGSTDTQYFGPGTRLTVL.

The chain is built from TRBV6-1 and TRBJ2-3; 9 bases fit TRBD1. The trim removed 6 bases at V and 2 bases at J, leaving 6 bases unmatched. Germline V gene sequence: CDR1 MNHNS, CDR2 SASEGT. The CDR3 is 15 amino acids. The CDR3 DNA reads as TGTGCCAGCAGCCGGGACAGGGCAAACACAGATACGCAGTATTTT. Translated, it gives CASSRDRANTDTQYF.

CDR3 region: CSVVASGRASSYNEQFF. As DNA, the CDR3 is TGCAGCGTTGTAGCCAGCGGGAGGGCCTCGTCCTACAATGAGCAGTTCTTC. The chain uses TRBV29-1 and TRBJ2-1; the match to TRBD2 covers 10 bases. The CDR3 is 17 residues long. J lost 1 base, V lost 4 bases, and 10 bases had no gene match. CDR1 and CDR2 (germline): SQVTM, ANQGSEA.

The DNA of the CDR3 is TGTGCCAGTGGGGATCAGGGCTATGGCTACACCTTC. Translating gives CASGDQGYGYTF. V is TRBV6-1 and J is TRBJ1-2; TRBD1 might be the D (5 bases). Germline values: CDR1 MNHNS, CDR2 SASEGT. The CDR3 has 12 residues. V was shortened by 9 bases and J by 4 bases, with 12 bases between the two germline ends.

The gene calls are TRBV7-2 and TRBJ2-5; the D gene is possibly TRBD1 (7 bases). Germline loops: CDR1 SGHTA, CDR2 FQGNSA. The CDR3 has 14 amino acids. The V gene lost 2 bases and the J gene lost 9 bases, with 16 bases spanning the gap. The CDR3 loop reads CASSLRGGGEAQYF. In DNA, the CDR3 is TGTGCCAGCAGCTTAAGAGGGGGCGGGGAGGCCCAGTACTTC. The variable domain in full, completed from reference TRBV7-2 and TRBJ2-5, reads GAGVSQSPSNKVTEKGKDVELRCDPISGHTALYWYRQSLGQGLEFLIYFQGNSAPDKSGLPSDRFSAERTGGSVSTLTIQRTQQEDSAVYLCASSLRGGGEAQYFGPGTRLLVL.

The chain is built from TRBV19 and TRBJ2-7; D is ambiguous. V was pared by 7 bases and J by 5 bases, with 21 bases between. CDR1 is LNHDA, CDR2 SQIVND, per germline (reference sequence). This CDR3 region has 15 residues. The CDR3 nucleotides are TGTGCCAGTAAGTCCCATGCGGCCCGGTTAGACGAGCAGTACTTC. Translated, it gives CASKSHAARLDEQYF.

J is TRBJ1-5 and V is TRBV30, with D possibly TRBD1 on 5 matching bases. CDR3 size: 13 residues. CDR1 and CDR2 from the germline V gene are GTSNPN and SVGIG (reference sequence). The ends were cut back, 0 bases at V and 7 bases at J, with 10 bases in the middle. CDR3 region: CAWSVKGVQPQHF. Written as DNA, the CDR3 is TGTGCCTGGAGTGTAAAAGGGGTGCAGCCCCAGCATTTT.

V usage is TRBV10-2 and J usage is TRBJ1-3; 8 bases map to TRBD1. Germline V gene sequence: CDR1 WSHSY, CDR2 SAAADI. The junction had 1 base not matched to a gene; V was cut back by 5 bases and J by 1 base. The CDR3 spans 14 residues. CDR3 coding DNA: TGCGCCAGCAGTCAGGGGGCATCTGGAAACACCATATATTTT. The encoded protein is CASSQGASGNTIYF.

V is TRBV6-1 and J is TRBJ2-7, with D possibly matching TRBD1 (6 bases). Germline V gene sequence: CDR1 MNHNS, CDR2 SASEGT. CDR3 length: 15 residues. V shed 7 bases and J shed 7 bases, with 23 bases lying between them. The chain's CDR3 is CASNNSNRQVGEQYF. The CDR3 nucleotides are TGTGCCAGCAATAACTCTAACAGACAGGTGGGAGAGCAGTACTTC.

This chain uses TRBV7-9 with TRBJ1-3, with D unclear. The germline CDR1 and CDR2 sequences are SEHNR and FQNEAQ (reference sequence). The CDR3 is 14 amino acids. V was trimmed by 2 bases and J by 0 bases, leaving 5 bases between them. The CDR3 protein is CASSLMASGNTIYF. CDR3 nucleotide sequence: TGTGCCAGCAGCTTAATGGCCTCTGGAAACACCATATATTTT. The full variable domain, its missing parts supplied by reference TRBV7-9 and TRBJ1-3, is DTGVSQNPRHKITKRGQNVTFRCDPISEHNRLYWYRQTLGQGPEFLTYFQNEAQLEKSRLLSDRFSAERPKGSFSTLEIQRTEQGDSAMYLCASSLMASGNTIYFGEGSWLTVV.

The V call is TRBV28, the J call TRBJ2-3; possible D gene TRBD2, 7 bases. Germline CDR1 is MDHEN and CDR2 is SYDVKM. Between the trimmed V and J ends, which lost 7 bases and 0 bases, there was a span of 20 bases. The length of the CDR3 is 17 residues. The DNA for the CDR3 is TGTGCCAGCATCACCTCCGGGGGGACATCTAGCACAGATACGCAGTATTTT. Amino acids: CASITSGGTSSTDTQYF. Supplemented by reference TRBV28 and TRBJ2-3, the full variable domain reads DVKVTQSSRYLVKRTGEKVFLECVQDMDHENMFWYRQDPGLGLRLIYFSYDVKMKEKGDIPEGYSVSREKKERFSLILESASTNQTSMYLCASITSGGTSSTDTQYFGPGTRLTVL.

Here the CDR3 reads CASSEGAGGHTYEQYF. As DNA, the CDR3 is TGTGCCAGCAGTGAAGGGGCGGGGGGGCACACCTACGAGCAGTACTTC. V is TRBV6-1 and J is TRBJ2-7; 9 nucleotides align to TRBD2. The CDR3 consists of 16 residues. Germline-derived CDR1 and CDR2 are MNHNS and SASEGT. V lost 1 base to trimming and J lost 2 bases; unmatched junction nucleotides: 6.

This chain links TRBV28 with TRBJ1-4, with TRBD1 as a possible D gene (5 bases). The CDR3 loop spans 14 amino acids. Trimming took off 4 bases at V and 6 bases at J, with 12 bases between the two ends. CDR1 is MDHEN and CDR2 is SYDVKM in the germline V gene. DNA for the CDR3: TGTGCCAGCAGTTCCCGCAGGGTGGATGAAAAACTGTTTTTT. Translation: CASSSRRVDEKLFF.

This clone was seen once. The chain couples TRBV6-1 to TRBJ2-5, with D possibly being TRBD2 (6 bases). Near its end, the DNA agrees better with TRBJ2-7, so the J call may be wrong. CDR3 size: 15 residues. Germline V gene lookup returns CDR1 MNHNS and CDR2 SASEGT. The CDR3 protein is CASSVTGTGAYEQYF. The CDR3 nucleotides are TGTGCCAGCAGTGTCACCGGGACTGGAGCCTACGAGCAGTACTTC.

The chain's CDR3 is CASSIGTGTRETQYF. In DNA form, the CDR3 reads TGTGCCAGCAGCATCGGGACAGGCACGCGAGAGACCCAGTACTTC. J is TRBJ2-5 and V is TRBV11-1; the match to TRBD1 covers 8 bases. Losses at the gene ends were 5 bases for V and 4 bases for J; bases not matched to a gene: 9. The CDR3 runs to 15 residues. CDR1 is SGHAT and CDR2 is FQDESV in the germline V gene (reference sequence).

This clone appeared a single time. This rearrangement joins TRBV9 to TRBJ2-5, with 7 bases fitting TRBD2. The CDR3 is 14 residues long. The V and J ends lost 2 bases and 5 bases, in that order; junction bases with no gene match: 6. CDR1 is SGDLS, CDR2 YYNGEE, per germline. The CDR3 region has the DNA TGTGCCAGCAGCGTGGGCGGGAGCGGTGAGACCCAGTACTTC. Protein: CASSVGGSGETQYF.

V is TRBV6-5 and J is TRBJ1-2; TRBD1 might be the D (5 bases). The CDR3 sequence is 13 residues long. V lost 6 bases, J lost 6 bases, and 14 bases lay in between. Germline CDR1 MNHEY, CDR2 SVGAGI. The CDR3 sequence: CASSPAGVNGYTF. The DNA for the CDR3 is TGTGCCAGCAGCCCAGCGGGGGTCAATGGCTACACCTTC.

The chain recombines TRBV27 with TRBJ1-2; 8 nucleotides line up with TRBD1. The CDR3 totals 16 residues. The V segment lost 0 bases and the J segment 6 bases; nucleotides outside the gene matches: 9. Germline CDR1 and CDR2: MNHEY and SMNVEV (reference sequence). DNA of the CDR3: TGTGCCAGCAGTTTATCGGTGGCAGGGGGCGTAAATGGCTACACCTTC. As protein: CASSLSVAGGVNGYTF.